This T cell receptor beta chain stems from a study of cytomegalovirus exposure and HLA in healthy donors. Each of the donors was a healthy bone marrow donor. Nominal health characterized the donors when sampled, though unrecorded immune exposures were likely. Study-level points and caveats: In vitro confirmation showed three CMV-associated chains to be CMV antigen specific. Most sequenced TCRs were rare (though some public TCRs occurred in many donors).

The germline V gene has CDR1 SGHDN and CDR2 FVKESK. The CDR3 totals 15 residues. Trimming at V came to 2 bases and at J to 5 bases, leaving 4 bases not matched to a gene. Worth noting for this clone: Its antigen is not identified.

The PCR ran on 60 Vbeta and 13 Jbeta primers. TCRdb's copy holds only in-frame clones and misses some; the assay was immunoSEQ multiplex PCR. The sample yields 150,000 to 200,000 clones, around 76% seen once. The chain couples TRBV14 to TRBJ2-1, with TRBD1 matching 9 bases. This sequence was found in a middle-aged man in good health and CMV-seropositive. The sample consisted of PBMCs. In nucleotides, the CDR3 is TGTGCCAGCAGCCAACCGGGACAGGGAGACAATGAGCAGTTCTTC. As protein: CASSQPGQGDNEQFF.